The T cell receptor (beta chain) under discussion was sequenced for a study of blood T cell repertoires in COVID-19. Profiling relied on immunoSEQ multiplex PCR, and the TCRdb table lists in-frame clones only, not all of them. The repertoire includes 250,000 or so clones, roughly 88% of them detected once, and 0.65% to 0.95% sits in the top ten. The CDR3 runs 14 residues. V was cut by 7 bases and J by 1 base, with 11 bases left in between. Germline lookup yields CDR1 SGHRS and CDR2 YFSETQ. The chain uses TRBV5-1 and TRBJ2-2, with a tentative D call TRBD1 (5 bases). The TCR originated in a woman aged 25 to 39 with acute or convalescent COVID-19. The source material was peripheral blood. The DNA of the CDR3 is TGCGCCAGCGAACGGACACAGAACACCGGGGAGCTGTTTTTT. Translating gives CASERTQNTGELFF.